Presented here are 12 T cell receptor beta chains from one specimen sequenced in a study of T cell responses to AZD1222 COVID-19 vaccine. Assay: immunoSEQ multiplex PCR; the TCRdb copy retains only in-frame clones and omits some. This table has 90,000 to 110,000 clones, more than 70% appearing once. The sample in question was peripheral blood, obtained on day 0 of AZD1222 vaccination. The receptor set was obtained from an adult in good health.

The chain is built from TRBV3-1 (or the pseudogene TRBV3-2) and TRBJ2-7, with 7 bases fitting TRBD1. V was clipped by 6 bases and J by 2 bases; unmatched bases: 4. CDR1 is LGHDT, CDR2 YNNKEL, per germline (reference sequence). The CDR3 is 13 residues long. DNA of the CDR3: TGTGCCAGCAGTAGACAGGGAGCCTACGAGCAGTACTTC. Amino acid sequence: CASSRQGAYEQYF.

CDR3 DNA sequence: TGTGCCAGCAGCCAAGATCACGAGCAGTACTTC. Its translation: CASSQDHEQYF. The genes are TRBV14 and TRBJ2-7; D ambiguous. This CDR3 spans 11 amino acids. CDR1 is SGHDN and CDR2 is FVKESK in the germline V gene. Trimming removed 0 bases from V and 5 bases from J, with 2 bases in between. The complete variable domain, with remaining parts taken from reference TRBV14 and TRBJ2-7, reads EAGVTQFPSHSVIEKGQTVTLRCDPISGHDNLYWYRRVMGKEIKFLLHFVKESKQDESGMPNNRFLAERTGGTYSTLKVQPAELEDSGVYFCASSQDHEQYFGPGTRLTVT.

This clone has a handful of counts. The rearrangement links TRBV18 to TRBJ1-2; D uncertain. Germline V gene data show CDR1 as KGHSH and CDR2 as LQKENI. The V end was cut by 6 bases, the J end by 2 bases, with 13 bases between. The CDR3 extends over 14 amino acids. CDR3 amino acids: CASSHGERNYGYTF. The CDR3 nucleotides are TGTGCCAGCTCCCACGGGGAGAGAAACTATGGCTACACCTTC.

The J gene is TRBJ1-6, the V gene TRBV12-3 or TRBV12-4; D gene ambiguous. The CDR3 length is 13 residues. V lost 3 bases and J 8 bases, leaving 8 bases between the germline ends. The CDR3 protein is CASSLRNDSPLHF. CDR3 coding DNA: TGTGCCAGCAGTTTGCGTAATGATTCACCCCTCCACTTT.

J is TRBJ2-7 and V is TRBV28; D assignment may be TRBD1 or TRBD2 (5 bases each). The CDR3 is 16 residues long. Between the trimmed V and J ends, which lost 7 bases and 0 bases, there was a span of 19 bases. Per germline, CDR1 MDHEN and CDR2 SYDVKM. This CDR3 reads CASTLGTSGFSYEQYF. In nucleotides, the CDR3 is TGTGCCAGCACCTTGGGGACGTCCGGATTCTCCTACGAGCAGTACTTC. Variable domain in full (rest from reference TRBV28 and TRBJ2-7): DVKVTQSSRYLVKRTGEKVFLECVQDMDHENMFWYRQDPGLGLRLIYFSYDVKMKEKGDIPEGYSVSREKKERFSLILESASTNQTSMYLCASTLGTSGFSYEQYFGPGTRLTVT.

The gene calls are TRBV2 and TRBJ1-1; no clear D. In germline, CDR1 is SNHLY, CDR2 FYNNEI. The CDR3 contains 13 residues. V was shortened by 1 base and J by 7 bases, with 10 bases between the two germline ends. The CDR3 sequence is CASSEGPWVEAFF. The CDR3 bases are TGTGCCAGCAGTGAAGGACCGTGGGTTGAAGCTTTCTTT.

This sequence joins TRBV5-1 and TRBJ1-1; a weak D match, TRBD1 (5 bases). V was cut by 4 bases and J by 1 base, with 14 bases left in between. This CDR3 comprises 15 residues. CDR1 is SGHRS, CDR2 YFSETQ, per germline. CDR3 sequence reads: CASSREPGRNTEAFF. The DNA for the CDR3 is TGCGCCAGCAGCCGAGAGCCAGGGAGGAACACTGAAGCTTTCTTT.

This chain connects TRBV2 to TRBJ2-7; D remains ambiguous. With 4 bases removed from V and 1 base from J, the gap between germline ends came to 11 bases. CDR3 length: 14 residues. Germline values: CDR1 SNHLY, CDR2 FYNNEI. The CDR3 DNA sequence: TGTGCCAGCAGTGTAGAACGGAATTCCTACGAGCAGTACTTC. The encoded protein is CASSVERNSYEQYF.

The rearrangement uses TRBV27 and TRBJ2-3, with 10 bases aligning to TRBD1. With V trimmed by 5 bases and J by 0 bases, 5 bases remained unmatched. The V gene's germline CDR1 is MNHEY and CDR2 SMNVEV (reference sequence). CDR3 length: 16 amino acids. This CDR3 is CASSPDRGPSTDTQYF. DNA for the CDR3: TGTGCCAGCAGTCCAGACAGGGGGCCCAGCACAGATACGCAGTATTTT.

The V and J genes are TRBV7-2 and TRBJ1-2; no clear D gene. The germline CDR1 and CDR2 sequences are SGHTA and FQGNSA. Deletions cut 1 base from V and 6 bases from J, with 9 bases between. The CDR3 runs to 13 residues. Written as DNA, the CDR3 is TGTGCCAGCAGCTTAGATAAAGGTCATGGCTACACCTTC. Translated, it gives CASSLDKGHGYTF.

The V call is TRBV2, the J call TRBJ2-7; 7 bases match TRBD2. There are 14 residues in the CDR3. The germline V gene encodes CDR1 SNHLY and CDR2 FYNNEI. V lost 5 bases and J lost 3; bases outside the gene matches: 7. CDR3 nucleotides: TGTGCCAGCAGTCCTACTAGCGCTAACTACGAGCAGTACTTC. It yields the protein CASSPTSANYEQYF.

The chain employs TRBV28 and TRBJ2-7; 7 nucleotides align to TRBD2. This CDR3 spans 14 amino acids. Losses at the gene ends were 5 bases for V and 4 bases for J; bases not matched to a gene: 8. Germline CDR1 reads MDHEN; CDR2 reads SYDVKM. This CDR3 is CASSVAGVGYEQYF. For the CDR3, the DNA is TGTGCCAGCAGTGTTGCGGGGGTGGGATACGAGCAGTACTTC.